A selection of T cell receptor beta chains follows, all from one sample in a study of blood T cell repertoires in COVID-19. Data came from immunoSEQ multiplex PCR; TCRdb stores just in-frame clones and leaves some out. The data contain some 240,000 clones, 81% of them singletons. The sequenced sample consisted of peripheral blood. Every receptor here comes from a woman over 75 with COVID-19, enrolled during active disease. Each CDR3 is given with its conserved first and last residue. The D gene is left open where the match is weak. Clone size is given for some rows only: seen once, a few or many times, or a class if the clone is expanded.

J gene: TRBJ2-2; D gene: -; V gene: TRBV14; clone size: -; CDR3 protein: CASSAFGTRPNTGELFF; CDR3 DNA: TGTGCCAGCAGCGCCTTCGGGACAAGGCCGAACACCGGGGAGCTGTTTTTT
J gene: TRBJ1-1; D gene: -; V gene: TRBV18; clone size: once; CDR3 protein: CASSPTTDSLAEAFF; CDR3 DNA: TGTGCCAGCTCCCCGACGACCGACAGCTTAGCTGAAGCTTTCTTT
J gene: TRBJ2-7; D gene: TRBD2; V gene: TRBV2; clone size: -; CDR3 protein: CASGESGRAYEQYF; CDR3 DNA: TGTGCCAGCGGGGAAAGCGGGAGAGCCTACGAGCAGTACTTC
J gene: TRBJ1-1; D gene: TRBD1; V gene: TRBV19; clone size: few; CDR3 protein: CASMTGLDTEAFF; CDR3 DNA: TGTGCCAGTATGACAGGGCTGGACACTGAAGCTTTCTTT
J gene: TRBJ1-6; D gene: -; V gene: TRBV19; clone size: few; CDR3 protein: CATSPGFYNSPLHF; CDR3 DNA: TGTGCCACCTCTCCGGGTTTCTATAATTCACCCCTCCACTTT
J gene: TRBJ1-6; D gene: TRBD1; V gene: TRBV30; clone size: -; CDR3 protein: CAWRDRRRYSPLHF; CDR3 DNA: TGTGCCTGGAGGGACAGGAGACGTTATTCACCCCTCCACTTT
J gene: TRBJ2-2; D gene: TRBD1; V gene: TRBV4-1; clone size: -; CDR3 protein: CASSQGDRGGTGELFF; CDR3 DNA: TGCGCCAGCAGCCAAGGGGACAGGGGGGGAACCGGGGAGCTGTTTTTT
J gene: TRBJ1-1; D gene: -; V gene: TRBV5-1; clone size: -; CDR3 protein: CASSLEGGTEAFF; CDR3 DNA: TGCGCCAGCAGCTTGGAGGGAGGCACTGAAGCTTTCTTT
J gene: TRBJ2-1; D gene: -; V gene: TRBV5-1; clone size: -; CDR3 protein: CASSLEGPYSYNEQFF; CDR3 DNA: TGCGCCAGCAGCTTGGAGGGGCCATACTCCTACAATGAGCAGTTCTTC
J gene: TRBJ1-1; D gene: TRBD1; V gene: TRBV2; clone size: -; CDR3 protein: CASWGGQGAWGTEAFF; CDR3 DNA: TGTGCCAGCTGGGGAGGACAGGGGGCTTGGGGCACTGAAGCTTTCTTT
J gene: TRBJ1-6; D gene: TRBD1; V gene: TRBV2; clone size: -; CDR3 protein: CASSGTGASSYNSPLHF; CDR3 DNA: TGTGCCAGCAGTGGGACAGGGGCGAGCTCCTATAATTCACCCCTCCACTTT
J gene: TRBJ2-3; D gene: TRBD2; V gene: TRBV3-1/TRBV3-2; clone size: once; CDR3 protein: CASSRRAGGRPDTQYF; CDR3 DNA: TGTGCCAGCAGCCGCAGAGCGGGGGGGCGACCAGATACGCAGTATTTT
J gene: TRBJ2-1; D gene: TRBD2; V gene: TRBV7-2; clone size: -; CDR3 protein: CASSFSGGQPNEQFF; CDR3 DNA: TGTGCCAGCAGCTTTAGCGGGGGGCAGCCAAATGAGCAGTTCTTC
J gene: TRBJ2-7; D gene: -; V gene: TRBV2; clone size: -; CDR3 protein: CASSTYRDGYEQYF; CDR3 DNA: TGTGCCAGCAGTACCTACAGGGATGGGTACGAGCAGTACTTC
J gene: TRBJ1-1; D gene: -; V gene: TRBV2; clone size: -; CDR3 protein: CASRKRYAATEAFF; CDR3 DNA: TGTGCCAGCAGAAAAAGGTATGCGGCCACTGAAGCTTTCTTT
J gene: TRBJ2-1; D gene: TRBD2; V gene: TRBV5-4; clone size: -; CDR3 protein: CASSLPGGVLYNEQFF; CDR3 DNA: TGTGCCAGCAGCTTGCCGGGGGGGGTACTCTACAATGAGCAGTTCTTC
J gene: TRBJ2-7; D gene: TRBD1; V gene: TRBV6-5; clone size: -; CDR3 protein: CASSRGTGTLEQYF; CDR3 DNA: TGTGCCAGCAGCAGGGGGACAGGAACGCTCGAGCAGTACTTC
J gene: TRBJ2-7; D gene: -; V gene: TRBV18; clone size: -; CDR3 protein: CASSSTTATYEQYF; CDR3 DNA: TGTGCCAGCTCATCTACGACAGCAACCTACGAGCAGTACTTC
J gene: TRBJ2-7; D gene: TRBD1; V gene: TRBV4-3; clone size: -; CDR3 protein: CASSQVIGNRGVHEQYF; CDR3 DNA: TGCGCCAGCAGCCAAGTAATAGGGAACAGGGGAGTGCACGAGCAGTACTTC
J gene: TRBJ2-3; D gene: TRBD2; V gene: TRBV5-1; clone size: -; CDR3 protein: CASSSHGGETVSTDTQYF; CDR3 DNA: TGCGCCAGCAGCTCCCATGGGGGGGAGACTGTTAGCACAGATACGCAGTATTTT
J gene: TRBJ1-3; D gene: -; V gene: TRBV2; clone size: -; CDR3 protein: CASSDRGDGNTIYF; CDR3 DNA: TGTGCCAGCAGTGACAGGGGAGACGGAAACACCATATATTTT
J gene: TRBJ2-7; D gene: -; V gene: TRBV21-1; clone size: once; CDR3 protein: CASSPFRPGQGWVYEQYF; CDR3 DNA: TGTGCCAGCAGCCCTTTCCGTCCGGGACAAGGGTGGGTCTACGAGCAGTACTTC
J gene: TRBJ2-3; D gene: -; V gene: TRBV11-2; clone size: -; CDR3 protein: CASRAPGAGTDTQYF; CDR3 DNA: TGTGCCAGCCGAGCCCCAGGGGCGGGCACAGATACGCAGTATTTT
J gene: TRBJ2-1; D gene: TRBD1; V gene: TRBV10-1; clone size: -; CDR3 protein: CASSDPGTGRNEQFF; CDR3 DNA: TGCGCCAGCAGTGACCCTGGGACAGGGAGAAATGAGCAGTTCTTC
J gene: TRBJ2-1; D gene: TRBD1; V gene: TRBV6-5; clone size: -; CDR3 protein: CASSYTGESSYNEQFF; CDR3 DNA: TGTGCCAGCAGTTATACAGGGGAAAGCTCCTACAATGAGCAGTTCTTC
J gene: TRBJ1-2; D gene: -; V gene: TRBV20-1; clone size: -; CDR3 protein: CSARQGDGYTF; CDR3 DNA: TGCAGTGCTAGACAGGGCGATGGCTACACCTTC
J gene: TRBJ2-3; D gene: -; V gene: TRBV7-8; clone size: once; CDR3 protein: CASSLRGGTDTQYF; CDR3 DNA: TGTGCCAGCAGCCTCCGTGGGGGGACAGATACGCAGTATTTT
J gene: TRBJ1-1; D gene: TRBD1; V gene: TRBV5-1; clone size: few; CDR3 protein: CASSTQGANTEAFF; CDR3 DNA: TGCGCCAGCAGCACACAGGGGGCGAACACTGAAGCTTTCTTT
J gene: TRBJ2-7; D gene: -; V gene: TRBV29-1; clone size: -; CDR3 protein: CSAAPTGHSYEQYF; CDR3 DNA: TGCAGCGCGGCGCCGACAGGACACTCCTACGAGCAGTACTTC
J gene: TRBJ1-1; D gene: -; V gene: TRBV6-5; clone size: -; CDR3 protein: CASSYSIPLMNTEAFF; CDR3 DNA: TGTGCCAGCAGTTACTCGATACCGCTAATGAACACTGAAGCTTTCTTT
J gene: TRBJ2-7; D gene: -; V gene: TRBV10-3; clone size: -; CDR3 protein: CAISESGIRSYEQYF; CDR3 DNA: TGTGCCATCAGTGAGTCGGGCATCCGCTCCTACGAGCAGTACTTC
J gene: TRBJ2-5; D gene: TRBD2; V gene: TRBV19; clone size: few; CDR3 protein: CASSKQGGRETQYF; CDR3 DNA: TGTGCCAGTAGTAAGCAGGGAGGGAGGGAGACCCAGTACTTC
J gene: TRBJ1-1; D gene: TRBD1; V gene: TRBV19; clone size: -; CDR3 protein: CASSTLDRANTEAFF; CDR3 DNA: TGTGCCAGTAGTACCCTGGACAGGGCGAACACTGAAGCTTTCTTT
J gene: TRBJ1-5; D gene: -; V gene: TRBV4-2; clone size: -; CDR3 protein: CASSLFRDFTRSNQPQHF; CDR3 DNA: TGTGCCAGCAGCCTGTTCAGGGACTTCACCCGTAGCAATCAGCCCCAGCATTTT
J gene: TRBJ2-3; D gene: -; V gene: TRBV9; clone size: -; CDR3 protein: CASSVGMGANIDTQYF; CDR3 DNA: TGTGCCAGCAGCGTAGGAATGGGAGCAAATATAGATACGCAGTATTTT
J gene: TRBJ2-3; D gene: TRBD2; V gene: TRBV5-8; clone size: -; CDR3 protein: CASSSGGGRDTQYF; CDR3 DNA: TGTGCCAGCAGCTCCGGGGGGGGCCGAGATACGCAGTATTTT
J gene: TRBJ2-2; D gene: -; V gene: TRBV6-5; clone size: -; CDR3 protein: CASRRNTGELFF; CDR3 DNA: TGTGCCAGCAGGCGCAACACCGGGGAGCTGTTTTTT
J gene: TRBJ1-1; D gene: -; V gene: TRBV6-5; clone size: -; CDR3 protein: CASQGGFMNTEAFF; CDR3 DNA: TGTGCCAGTCAAGGGGGTTTCATGAACACTGAAGCTTTCTTT
J gene: TRBJ2-2; D gene: -; V gene: TRBV6-2/TRBV6-3; clone size: -; CDR3 protein: CASSSDYPNTGELFF; CDR3 DNA: TGTGCCAGCAGTTCGGACTATCCGAACACCGGGGAGCTGTTTTTT
J gene: TRBJ2-2; D gene: -; V gene: TRBV15; clone size: -; CDR3 protein: CATSRDTGFSTGELFF; CDR3 DNA: TGTGCCACCAGCAGAGATACCGGGTTCAGCACCGGGGAGCTGTTTTTT
J gene: TRBJ1-2; D gene: -; V gene: TRBV28; clone size: few; CDR3 protein: CASSSAPLEGFGYTF; CDR3 DNA: TGTGCCAGCAGTTCCGCCCCCCTGGAGGGTTTTGGCTACACCTTC
J gene: TRBJ1-2; D gene: -; V gene: TRBV5-1; clone size: -; CDR3 protein: CASSLGQFYGYTF; CDR3 DNA: TGCGCCAGCAGCTTGGGACAGTTCTATGGCTACACCTTC
J gene: TRBJ1-4; D gene: TRBD1; V gene: TRBV7-8; clone size: few; CDR3 protein: CASSGRQGEKLFF; CDR3 DNA: TGTGCCAGCAGCGGAAGACAGGGGGAAAAACTGTTTTTT
J gene: TRBJ1-2; D gene: TRBD1; V gene: TRBV5-1; clone size: -; CDR3 protein: CASSPQGNYGYTF; CDR3 DNA: TGCGCCAGCAGCCCACAGGGGAACTATGGCTACACCTTC
J gene: TRBJ1-1; D gene: -; V gene: TRBV6-6; clone size: -; CDR3 protein: CASSSTGGANTEAFF; CDR3 DNA: TGTGCCAGCAGTTCCACGGGGGGCGCAAACACTGAAGCTTTCTTT
J gene: TRBJ1-5; D gene: -; V gene: TRBV2; clone size: -; CDR3 protein: CASSDVGRRQGNQPQHF; CDR3 DNA: TGTGCCAGCAGTGATGTGGGCAGACGTCAGGGTAATCAGCCCCAGCATTTT
J gene: TRBJ2-2; D gene: TRBD2; V gene: TRBV7-9; clone size: many; CDR3 protein: CASSSSGTSRIGELFF; CDR3 DNA: TGTGCCAGCAGCTCGTCCGGGACTAGTCGGATCGGGGAGCTGTTTTTT
J gene: TRBJ2-3; D gene: -; V gene: TRBV6-5; clone size: -; CDR3 protein: CASSYLGGADTQYF; CDR3 DNA: TGTGCCAGCAGTTACCTGGGCGGGGCAGATACGCAGTATTTT
J gene: TRBJ2-7; D gene: TRBD1; V gene: TRBV3-1/TRBV3-2; clone size: -; CDR3 protein: CASSHGTGGFVEQYF; CDR3 DNA: TGTGCCAGCAGCCATGGGACAGGGGGATTCGTCGAGCAGTACTTC
J gene: TRBJ1-1; D gene: -; V gene: TRBV6-5; clone size: -; CDR3 protein: CASSTGTTINTEAFF; CDR3 DNA: TGTGCCAGCAGTACCGGGACTACGATAAACACTGAAGCTTTCTTT
J gene: TRBJ1-1; D gene: -; V gene: TRBV10-1; clone size: -; CDR3 protein: CASSESQYTEAFF; CDR3 DNA: TGCGCCAGCAGTGAGTCACAGTACACTGAAGCTTTCTTT
J gene: TRBJ2-1; D gene: TRBD2; V gene: TRBV7-6; clone size: once; CDR3 protein: CASSFSSSGGGNEQFF; CDR3 DNA: TGTGCCAGCAGCTTCTCGTCTAGCGGGGGGGGCAATGAGCAGTTCTTC
J gene: TRBJ2-3; D gene: -; V gene: TRBV7-2; clone size: once; CDR3 protein: CASSLLGPPQQYF; CDR3 DNA: TGTGCCAGCAGCTTATTGGGCCCTCCTCAGCAGTATTTT
J gene: TRBJ2-7; D gene: TRBD1; V gene: TRBV5-1; clone size: -; CDR3 protein: CASNPGQGSSYEQYF; CDR3 DNA: TGCGCCAGCAACCCTGGACAGGGGAGCTCCTACGAGCAGTACTTC
J gene: TRBJ2-7; D gene: -; V gene: TRBV10-3; clone size: -; CDR3 protein: CAISDPNRGGKTYEQYF; CDR3 DNA: TGTGCCATCAGTGACCCCAATAGGGGAGGCAAAACCTACGAGCAGTACTTC
J gene: TRBJ2-1; D gene: TRBD2; V gene: TRBV23-1; clone size: -; CDR3 protein: CASNVTSGGAYNEQFF; CDR3 DNA: TGCGCCAGCAACGTGACTAGCGGGGGGGCGTACAATGAGCAGTTCTTC